This TCR beta chain was captured in a study of vaccination effects on CD4 cells after COVID-19. Study information: Each participant was given two doses of one vaccine (BNT162b2 or mRNA-1273).

Study-wide results and caveats: Among infection- and vaccine-induced clones, marked clonal contraction occurred late after vaccination.

Pools of viral peptides were used by the ViraFEST assay to expand antigen-specific CD4+ T cells ahead of sequencing. Researchers isolated CD4+ T cells once approximately eleven days of culture had elapsed. Vaccinees lacked prior SARS-CoV-2 infection and tested negative for nucleocapsid antibodies. Cultures of around 2.2 million PBMC per well contained 9 to 10 IU/ml IL-2 plus 10 ug/ml peptides. The CDR3 sequence is 14 residues long. CDR1 and CDR2 (germline): SGHTS, YDEGEE. V lost 3 bases, J lost 5 bases, and 3 bases stayed unmatched. Sequencing used immunoSEQ multiplex PCR; TCRdb keeps in-frame clones, though not all of them. The table lists 70,000 or so clones, roughly 74% of them singletons. Note on this clone: The antigen is undetermined.

The source of this sequence is a human donor who received a COVID-19 vaccine. This chain connects TRBV5-8 to TRBJ1-5, with TRBD1 identical over 9 bases. Sample: CD4+ T cells from PBMCs cultured with HCoV-NL63 spike peptides, taken before COVID-19 vaccination. For the CDR3, the DNA is TGTGCCAGCAGCTACCGGGACAGGGATCAGCCCCAGCATTTT. This encodes CASSYRDRDQPQHF.